Detailed here is one TCR beta chain. Antigen specificity is unknown. The table came from immunoSEQ multiplex PCR; TCRdb's copy has only in-frame clones and leaves some out. The sample holds around 190,000 clones; 70% to 90% are singletons and the top ten take roughly 12%. Analysis merged second doses at about 4 or about 12 weeks. The CDR3 loop spans 18 amino acids. Germline CDR1 reads MNHNY; CDR2 reads SVGAGI (reference sequence). The J segment lost 3 bases and the V segment lost 5 bases, leaving 16 bases of the junction unmatched. The data are from a study of T cell responses to AZD1222 COVID-19 vaccine. Overall study findings and caveats: In all cases, repertoires were sampled only after the peak T cell response.

This clonotype originated in an adult who received the AZD1222 COVID-19 vaccine. The sample was peripheral blood, taken 28 days after the second AZD1222 dose. V gene TRBV6-6 combines with J gene TRBJ1-3, with 7 bases lining up with TRBD1. The CDR3 nucleotides are TGTGCCAGCAGTCCGAATCGACAGGGTGGACAGATTGGAAACACCATATATTTT. Its protein product is CASSPNRQGGQIGNTIYF.